This T cell receptor beta chain appears in the sequencing data of a study of beta chain features in type 1 diabetes. Across the study: Analysis included over 100,000,000 sorted cells drawn from all samples.

Via CD45RO/CCR7/CD25/CD127/CD95/CD27, cells of the CD4+ naive, central memory, regulatory and stem cell-like memory subsets were sorted. The authors obtained over 98% purity in all sorted populations. This clone has more than one count but fewer than ten. Its specificity is not known. Reverse transcription of all isolated RNA meant that expressed TCRB transcripts were sequenced. Repertoires were generated with immunoSEQ multiplex PCR, while TCRdb's copy carries only in-frame clones and drops some. The sample lists 350,000 to 450,000 clones, roughly 12% occurring once. Study results and limitations: TCRB CDR3 length was moderately but significantly reduced in all four CD4+ subsets of Type 1 diabetes patients.

Germline CDR1 reads SGHTA; CDR2 reads FQGTGA. The CDR3 covers 13 residues. Trimming took off 2 bases at V and 3 bases at J, with 7 bases between the two ends. The chain uses TRBV7-3 and TRBJ1-2, with D possibly being TRBD1 (5 bases). The sample was naive CD4+ T cells from blood. This clonotype originated in a woman aged 18-29 years with type 1 diabetes. CDR3 loop: CASSLGGDYGYTF. The CDR3 DNA follows: TGTGCCAGCAGCTTAGGGGGGGACTATGGCTACACCTTC.